This entry lists 10 T cell receptor beta chains sequenced from one sample in a study of blood T cell repertoires in COVID-19 (dated by TCRdb to the early 2020s). The library was generated by the immunoSEQ multiplex PCR assay. This immuneACCESS table, as held by TCRdb, lists in-frame sequences with V and J called but not all clones. Of the missing ones, under half trace to an unresolved V gene in checked studies; the others have no known cause. For this sample there are about 220,000 clones; 75% to 85% appear just once. The biggest ten clones account for about 13% of the sample. The sequenced sample consisted of peripheral blood. Every receptor here comes from a human donor in a cohort sampled during active COVID-19.

The chain links TRBV5-1 to TRBJ1-1; D is unresolved. This CDR3 is built from 15 residues. Trimming shortened V by 0 bases and J by 0 bases, and 9 bases separated the two germline ends. Germline lookup yields CDR1 SGHRS and CDR2 YFSETQ. In nucleotides, the CDR3 is TGCGCCAGCAGCTTGGAAGCGGGTATGAACACTGAAGCTTTCTTT. This translates into CASSLEAGMNTEAFF.

This clone has a handful of counts. V is TRBV10-3 and J is TRBJ2-5, with D possibly TRBD2 on 5 matching bases. Between the trimmed V and J ends, which lost 4 bases and 5 bases, there was a span of 8 bases. The CDR3 contains 12 residues. CDR1 ENHRY and CDR2 SYGVKD come from the germline V gene. The CDR3 sequence: CAISVDYETQYF. CDR3 DNA: TGTGCCATCAGTGTAGACTATGAGACCCAGTACTTC.

With respect to this clone: The same CDR3 also results from other DNA sequences found in this sample. This rearrangement joins TRBV11-2 to TRBJ1-1; tentative D call: TRBD1 (5 bases). Per the germline V gene, CDR1 is SGHAT and CDR2 is FQNNGV. Trimming removed 1 base from V and 1 base from J, with 7 bases in between. The CDR3 covers 14 residues. The CDR3 DNA reads as TGTGCCAGCAGCTTAGTCGGGGGGAACACTGAAGCTTTCTTT. Amino acids: CASSLVGGNTEAFF.

The chain is built from TRBV9 and TRBJ2-7; D not certain. Germline V gives CDR1 SGDLS, CDR2 YYNGEE. The V gene lost 4 bases and the J gene lost 0 bases, with 17 bases spanning the gap. This CDR3 is built from 16 residues. CDR3 in DNA: TGTGCCAGCAGCTCCCGTGGAGATCGGTACTCCTACGAGCAGTACTTC. Its translation: CASSSRGDRYSYEQYF.

This rearrangement joins TRBV5-4 to TRBJ1-4, with D hard to call. Germline V gene data show CDR1 as SGHNT and CDR2 as YYREEE (reference sequence). CDR3 length: 15 residues. Trimming left V 2 bases short and J 0 bases short, with 8 bases between. For the CDR3, the DNA is TGTGCCAGCAGCTTCCAGTGGTCAACTAATGAAAAACTGTTTTTT. This codes for CASSFQWSTNEKLFF.

This chain uses TRBV14 with TRBJ2-1; 9 bases fit TRBD1. This CDR3 has 14 amino acids. Germline trimming cut 4 bases from V and 6 bases from J; bases unmatched to any gene: 4. Germline CDR1 SGHDN, CDR2 FVKESK. The CDR3: CASSRRTGVNEQFF. As DNA, the CDR3 is TGTGCCAGCAGCCGCCGGACAGGGGTCAATGAGCAGTTCTTC.

This clone was observed a few times. V and J are TRBV6-2 or TRBV6-3 and TRBJ2-1; the match to TRBD2 covers 7 bases. CDR1 and CDR2 (germline): MNHEY, SVGEGT. V dropped 2 bases and J dropped 7; count of bases not matched to a gene: 5. This CDR3 has 14 residues. The CDR3 protein is CASSYRVLANEQFF. The CDR3 DNA is TGTGCCAGCAGTTACCGAGTACTAGCGAATGAGCAGTTCTTC.

This clone was counted only a few times. The V call is TRBV21-1, the J call TRBJ2-3; the table's D gene call, TRBD1, was not cross checked with the DNA. TRBV21-1 is tagged as a pseudogene. The CDR3 consists of 16 residues. DNA for the CDR3: TGTGCCAGCAGCACTCCGACAGGGGCGGGCACAGATACGCAGTATTTT. Translation gives CASSTPTGAGTDTQYF.

The rearrangement links TRBV2 to TRBJ1-1; no clear D gene. V was shortened by 6 bases and J by 1 base, with 12 bases between the two germline ends. This CDR3 contains 14 residues. CDR1 is SNHLY, CDR2 FYNNEI, per germline. CDR3 amino acids: CASRVTRQNTEAFF. In DNA form, the CDR3 reads TGTGCCAGCAGGGTGACACGGCAGAACACTGAAGCTTTCTTT.

The gene calls are TRBV27 and TRBJ1-4; D gene uncertain. The CDR3 loop spans 14 amino acids. V was trimmed by 5 bases and J by 7 bases, leaving 14 bases between them. CDR1 and CDR2 (germline): MNHEY, SMNVEV (reference sequence). The DNA of the CDR3 is TGTGCCAGCAGTCCTTTGTTGGCTGTTGAAAAACTGTTTTTT. This encodes CASSPLLAVEKLFF.